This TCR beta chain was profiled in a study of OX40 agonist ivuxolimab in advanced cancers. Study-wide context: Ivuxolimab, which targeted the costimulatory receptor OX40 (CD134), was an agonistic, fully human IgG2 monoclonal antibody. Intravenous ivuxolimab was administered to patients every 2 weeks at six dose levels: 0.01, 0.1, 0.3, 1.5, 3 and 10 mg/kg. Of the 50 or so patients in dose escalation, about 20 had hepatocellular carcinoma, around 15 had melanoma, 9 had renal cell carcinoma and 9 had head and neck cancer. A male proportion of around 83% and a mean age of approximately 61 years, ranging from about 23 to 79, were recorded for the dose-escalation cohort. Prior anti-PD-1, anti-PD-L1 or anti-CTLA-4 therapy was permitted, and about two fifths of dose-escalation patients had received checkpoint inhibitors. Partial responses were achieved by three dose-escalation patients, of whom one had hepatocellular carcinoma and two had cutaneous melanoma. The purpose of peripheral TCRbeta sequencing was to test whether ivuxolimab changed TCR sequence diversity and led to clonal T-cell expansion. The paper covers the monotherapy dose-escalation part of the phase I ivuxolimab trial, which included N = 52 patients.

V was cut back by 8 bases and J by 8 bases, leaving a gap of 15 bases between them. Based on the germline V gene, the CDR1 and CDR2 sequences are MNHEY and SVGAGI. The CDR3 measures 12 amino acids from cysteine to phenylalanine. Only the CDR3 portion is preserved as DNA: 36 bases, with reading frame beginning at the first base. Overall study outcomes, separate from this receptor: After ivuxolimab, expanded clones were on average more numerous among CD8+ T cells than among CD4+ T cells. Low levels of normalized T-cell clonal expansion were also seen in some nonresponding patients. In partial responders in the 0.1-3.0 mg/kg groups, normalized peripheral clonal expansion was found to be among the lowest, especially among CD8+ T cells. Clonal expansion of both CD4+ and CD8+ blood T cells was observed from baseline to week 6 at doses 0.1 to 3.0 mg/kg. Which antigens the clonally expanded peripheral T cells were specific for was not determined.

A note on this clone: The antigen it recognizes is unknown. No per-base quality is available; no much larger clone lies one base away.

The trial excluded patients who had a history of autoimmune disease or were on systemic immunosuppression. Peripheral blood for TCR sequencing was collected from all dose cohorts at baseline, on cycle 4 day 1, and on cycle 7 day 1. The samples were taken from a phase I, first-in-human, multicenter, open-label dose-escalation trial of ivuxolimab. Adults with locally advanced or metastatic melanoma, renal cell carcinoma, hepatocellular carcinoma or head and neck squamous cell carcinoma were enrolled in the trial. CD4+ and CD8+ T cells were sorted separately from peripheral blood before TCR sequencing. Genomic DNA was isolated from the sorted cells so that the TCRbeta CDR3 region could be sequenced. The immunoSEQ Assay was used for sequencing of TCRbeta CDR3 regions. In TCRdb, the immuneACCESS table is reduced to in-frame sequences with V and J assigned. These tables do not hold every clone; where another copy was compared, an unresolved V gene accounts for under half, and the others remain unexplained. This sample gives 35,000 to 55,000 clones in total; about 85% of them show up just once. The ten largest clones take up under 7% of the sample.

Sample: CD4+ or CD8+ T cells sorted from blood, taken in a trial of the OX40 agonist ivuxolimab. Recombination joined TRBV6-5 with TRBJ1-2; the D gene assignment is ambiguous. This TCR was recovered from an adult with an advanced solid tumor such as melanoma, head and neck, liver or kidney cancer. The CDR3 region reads CASRSHSGGYTF. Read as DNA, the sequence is TGTGCCAGCCGGAGTCACTCGGGAGGCTACACCTTC.